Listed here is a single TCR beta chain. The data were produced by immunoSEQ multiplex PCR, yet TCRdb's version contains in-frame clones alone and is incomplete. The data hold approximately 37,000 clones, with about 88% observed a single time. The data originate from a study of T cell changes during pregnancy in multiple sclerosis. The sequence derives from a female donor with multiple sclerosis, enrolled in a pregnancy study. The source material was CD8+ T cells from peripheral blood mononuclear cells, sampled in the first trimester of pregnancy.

The CDR3 here is CASTPGVRIPTDTQYF. As DNA, the CDR3 is TGTGCCAGCACCCCGGGAGTCCGCATACCCACAGATACGCAGTATTTT. The rearrangement uses TRBV6-6 and TRBJ2-3; D is perhaps TRBD2 (6 bases). Germline V CDR1 and CDR2: MNHNY, SVGAGI (reference sequence). Trimming removed 7 bases from V and 2 bases from J, with 19 bases in between. The CDR3 contains 16 residues.